Listed below are T cell receptor beta chains from one sample, sequenced in a study of cytomegalovirus exposure and HLA in healthy donors. Measured with immunoSEQ multiplex PCR; TCRdb has only the in-frame clones, and not every one. The sample carries 150,000 or so clones, 60% to 80% recorded once. Sequenced sample: PBMCs. These receptors were obtained from a man aged 45-65 years in good health and CMV-seropositive. Both conserved end residues are part of each CDR3. A D gene is named only where the DNA matches it firmly. Size is omitted from some rows. Given values are once, few, many or a class for expanded clones.

clone size	J gene	D gene	V gene	CDR3 protein	CDR3 DNA
.	TRBJ1-6	TRBD1	TRBV5-6	CASSVGTGPRSPLHF	TGTGCCAGCAGCGTGGGGACAGGGCCACGGTCACCCCTCCACTTT
.	TRBJ2-1	TRBD1	TRBV6-6	CASSPGQGRYNEQFF	TGTGCCAGCAGCCCCGGACAGGGACGCTACAATGAGCAGTTCTTC
.	TRBJ2-3	TRBD2	TRBV10-1	CASSEFWRGADFDTQYF	TGCGCCAGCAGTGAGTTTTGGCGGGGGGCGGATTTTGATACGCAGTATTTT
.	TRBJ2-5	.	TRBV4-2	CASSQDVSGQETQYF	TGTGCCAGCAGCCAAGATGTTAGCGGCCAAGAGACCCAGTACTTC
once	TRBJ2-3	.	TRBV6-5	CASSYSTGMGADTQYF	TGTGCCAGCAGTTACTCTACAGGGATGGGGGCAGATACGCAGTATTTT
.	TRBJ1-2	.	TRBV7-2	CASSSYRQDSYGYTF	TGTGCCAGCAGCTCCTATAGGCAGGACTCCTATGGCTACACCTTC
.	TRBJ1-1	.	TRBV7-9	CASSLVVITGGAFF	TGTGCCAGCAGCTTAGTCGTAATCACCGGCGGAGCTTTCTTT
.	TRBJ2-1	TRBD2	TRBV4-1	CASSQGERGEYNEQFF	TGCGCCAGCAGCCAAGGGGAGCGGGGGGAGTACAATGAGCAGTTCTTC
once	TRBJ1-6	.	TRBV5-1	CASSLSVGRGNSPLHF	TGCGCCAGCAGCTTGTCAGTGGGCAGGGGAAATTCACCCCTCCACTTT
.	TRBJ2-3	TRBD2	TRBV28	CASSPSFRRGGQTDTQYF	TGTGCCAGCAGTCCCTCCTTCCGGCGGGGGGGACAGACAGATACGCAGTATTTT
.	TRBJ1-1	TRBD1	TRBV5-1	CASSLGQGAAFF	TGCGCCAGCAGCTTGGGACAGGGGGCAGCTTTCTTT
few	TRBJ1-2	.	TRBV7-2	CASSSFIMTANYGYTF	TGTGCCAGCAGCTCCTTCATCATGACAGCAAACTATGGCTACACCTTC
.	TRBJ1-5	.	TRBV19	CASTLRDSNQPQHF	TGTGCCAGTACCCTCAGGGATAGCAATCAGCCCCAGCATTTT
.	TRBJ2-7	.	TRBV7-2	CASSSRRAYEQYF	TGTGCCAGCAGCTCCCGGCGGGCCTACGAGCAGTACTTC
.	TRBJ2-3	.	TRBV7-2	CASSLAQNTDTQYF	TGTGCCAGCAGCTTAGCGCAGAACACAGATACGCAGTATTTT
.	TRBJ1-6	TRBD1	TRBV7-2	CASSSEQGASYNSPLHF	TGTGCCAGCAGCTCCGAACAGGGGGCATCCTATAATTCACCCCTCCACTTT
.	TRBJ2-3	.	TRBV6-6	CASSYSSRGGTDTQYF	TGTGCCAGCAGTTACTCAAGCAGGGGGGGCACAGATACGCAGTATTTT
.	TRBJ1-5	.	TRBV7-8	CASSFDRRLGYRNQPQHF	TGTGCCAGCAGCTTCGACAGGCGACTTGGTTATCGCAATCAGCCCCAGCATTTT
few	TRBJ2-7	.	TRBV27	CASRDSGRYEQYF	TGTGCCAGCAGGGACAGTGGGCGCTACGAGCAGTACTTC
.	TRBJ2-7	.	TRBV27	CASSLSRVSSYEQYF	TGTGCCAGCAGTTTAAGCAGGGTTAGCTCCTACGAGCAGTACTTC
.	TRBJ2-7	.	TRBV4-3	CASSQDVGRAYEQYF	TGCGCCAGCAGCCAAGACGTCGGGAGAGCCTACGAGCAGTACTTC
.	TRBJ1-2	TRBD1	TRBV29-1	CSVVIGGSGYTF	TGCAGCGTTGTGATAGGGGGCTCTGGCTACACCTTC
.	TRBJ2-2	.	TRBV4-3	CASSQAPAGELFF	TGCGCCAGCAGCCAAGCTCCGGCCGGGGAGCTGTTTTTT
.	TRBJ2-7	.	TRBV5-6	CASSQAGSRSGEQYF	TGTGCCAGCAGCCAGGCGGGATCTAGGTCGGGAGAGCAGTACTTC
once	TRBJ2-7	.	TRBV9	CASSVGEGAYEQYF	TGTGCCAGCAGCGTAGGGGAGGGGGCCTACGAGCAGTACTTC
.	TRBJ1-1	TRBD1	TRBV13	CASSKGTAMNTEAFF	TGTGCCAGCAGCAAAGGGACAGCCATGAACACTGAAGCTTTCTTT
.	TRBJ1-6	TRBD1	TRBV9	CASSAQGGRNSPLHF	TGTGCCAGCAGCGCCCAGGGGGGAAGGAATTCACCCCTCCACTTT
.	TRBJ2-3	.	TRBV27	CASMRSRVTDTQYF	TGTGCCAGCATGAGAAGCAGGGTCACAGATACGCAGTATTTT
once	TRBJ1-2	.	TRBV5-6	CASSLVFGTQESGYTF	TGTGCCAGCAGCTTGGTCTTTGGGACACAAGAGTCAGGCTACACCTTC
.	TRBJ2-5	TRBD1	TRBV9	CASSVDLGQLGTQYF	TGTGCCAGCAGCGTAGATTTGGGACAGCTGGGGACCCAGTACTTC
.	TRBJ1-6	.	TRBV11-3	CASSLDHSDKGHGSPLHF	TGTGCCAGCAGCTTAGATCATAGTGATAAGGGGCACGGGTCACCCCTCCACTTT
.	TRBJ1-3	.	TRBV7-2	CASSLAGGFSGNTIYF	TGTGCCAGCAGCTTAGCAGGGGGATTCTCTGGAAACACCATATATTTT
.	TRBJ2-3	.	TRBV9	CASSSGTHNTDTQYF	TGTGCCAGCAGCTCCGGGACACACAACACAGATACGCAGTATTTT
once	TRBJ1-5	.	TRBV13	CASSLGAGAQPQHF	TGTGCCAGCAGCTTAGGAGCGGGGGCCCAGCCCCAGCATTTT
.	TRBJ1-2	TRBD1	TRBV19	CASSARDRGFYGYTF	TGTGCCAGTAGTGCCCGGGACAGGGGGTTCTATGGCTACACCTTC
.	TRBJ1-1	.	TRBV30	CAWTGDMNTEAFF	TGTGCCTGGACAGGGGACATGAACACTGAAGCTTTCTTT
.	TRBJ2-1	TRBD2	TRBV18	CASSRTSGGSSSYNEQFF	TGTGCCAGCTCACGGACTAGCGGGGGGTCTAGCTCCTACAATGAGCAGTTCTTC
.	TRBJ2-7	TRBD2	TRBV4-1	CASSQDTSGGYYEQYF	TGCGCCAGCAGCCAAGATACTAGCGGTGGGTACTACGAGCAGTACTTC
few	TRBJ1-2	.	TRBV27	CASSLQGAGYYGYTF	TGTGCCAGCAGTTTACAAGGGGCAGGGTACTATGGCTACACCTTC
.	TRBJ1-2	.	TRBV19	CASSIAGGNYGYTF	TGTGCCAGTAGTATAGCCGGGGGGAACTATGGCTACACCTTC
.	TRBJ1-1	.	TRBV19	CASSIAGGWPLEAFF	TGTGCCAGTAGTATAGCGGGGGGTTGGCCACTTGAAGCTTTCTTT
.	TRBJ2-5	TRBD1	TRBV4-3	CASSPQTGEETQYF	TGCGCCAGCAGCCCTCAGACAGGGGAAGAGACCCAGTACTTC
.	TRBJ1-5	TRBD1	TRBV19	CASSVDRGLDNQPQHF	TGTGCCAGTAGTGTTGACAGGGGGCTTGACAATCAGCCCCAGCATTTT
.	TRBJ2-7	TRBD2	TRBV7-2	CASSLTRGGSYEQYF	TGTGCCAGCAGCTTAACGCGGGGGGGCTCCTACGAGCAGTACTTC
.	TRBJ1-4	.	TRBV19	CASSIGQSGDLAENEKLFF	TGTGCCAGTAGTATCGGCCAATCGGGGGACCTTGCAGAGAATGAAAAACTGTTTTTT
.	TRBJ1-1	.	TRBV19	CASSPWTANTEAFF	TGTGCCAGTAGTCCGTGGACAGCGAACACTGAAGCTTTCTTT
.	TRBJ1-1	.	TRBV18	CASSPRGEMNTEAFF	TGTGCCAGCTCACCACGGGGAGAAATGAACACTGAAGCTTTCTTT
.	TRBJ2-5	TRBD2	TRBV2	CASSGRLAAAKGTQYF	TGTGCCAGCAGTGGAAGACTAGCGGCGGCCAAGGGGACCCAGTACTTC
.	TRBJ1-6	.	TRBV6-1	CATLDRSSYNSPLHF	TGTGCCACCCTCGACAGGAGCTCCTATAATTCACCCCTCCACTTT
.	TRBJ2-1	TRBD1	TRBV6-6	CASSYEGQGENEQFF	TGTGCCAGCAGTTATGAGGGACAGGGGGAGAATGAGCAGTTCTTC